The 13 T cell receptor beta chains below come from one sample, sequenced in a study of a mutant IDH1 vaccine in newly diagnosed glioma. TCRdb's copy holds only in-frame clones and misses some; the assay was immunoSEQ multiplex PCR. Here the sample spans 50,000 to 65,000 clones, 85% to 90% being singletons. These receptors' antigens are unknown. Time point reported: week 23, last vaccination. One vaccine dose held 300 ug of mutant IDH1 20-mer peptide and came with topical imiquimod. The sequencing used PBMCs, collected from a glioma patient whose treatment included an IDH1 peptide vaccine. These receptors were collected from a man in his forties or fifties with glioma.

The V call is TRBV2, the J call TRBJ2-2, with D uncertain. CDR1 is SNHLY and CDR2 is FYNNEI in the germline V gene. The CDR3 has 14 residues. V lost 6 bases to trimming and J lost 7 bases, with 15 bases between them. CDR3 nucleotide sequence: TGTGCCAGCAGAGCTTTACCCTCCGGCGGGGAGCTGTTTTTT. Translated, it gives CASRALPSGGELFF.

The chain joins TRBV18 to TRBJ2-3; 8 positions agree with TRBD2. The CDR3 has 14 residues. The trim removed 5 bases at V and 0 bases at J, leaving 1 base unmatched. The germline V gene encodes CDR1 KGHSH and CDR2 LQKENI. CDR3 protein: CASSIAGSTDTQYF. The CDR3 nucleotides are TGTGCCAGCTCAATAGCGGGAAGCACAGATACGCAGTATTTT.

The chain links TRBV27 to TRBJ2-7, with D tentatively TRBD1 (5 bases). CDR3 length equals 14 residues. Per germline, CDR1 MNHEY and CDR2 SMNVEV (reference sequence). Trimming removed 2 bases at V and 2 bases at J, with 10 bases between. DNA of the CDR3: TGTGCCAGCAGTTTACGGCTAGGGGCCTACGAGCAGTACTTC. It is translated as CASSLRLGAYEQYF.

The V call is TRBV7-2, the J call TRBJ2-1; the match to TRBD2 covers 10 bases. The CDR3 sequence is 14 residues long. The V and J ends lost 5 bases and 8 bases, in that order; junction bases with no gene match: 6. Germline V gene data show CDR1 as SGHTA and CDR2 as FQGNSA. CDR3 bases: TGTGCCAGCAGCCTGGGACTAGCGTTCGATGAGCAGTTCTTC. Amino acid sequence: CASSLGLAFDEQFF.

The J gene is TRBJ2-5, the V gene TRBV4-1; a possible D gene is TRBD2 (5 bases). V lost 2 bases and J lost 1, with 11 bases in between. Germline lookup yields CDR1 MGHRA and CDR2 YSYEKL. The CDR3 totals 15 residues. The CDR3 DNA reads TGCGCCAGCAGCCAAAAATTGGGGAGCCAAGAGACCCAGTACTTC. As protein: CASSQKLGSQETQYF.

The chain carries TRBV5-5 and TRBJ1-2; D might be TRBD1 (6 bases). Germline V lookup: CDR1 SGHKS, CDR2 YYEKEE (reference sequence). This CDR3 is built from 16 residues. The V end lost 4 bases, the J end lost 2 bases, and 18 bases lay between the germline ends. CDR3 sequence: CASSPFVGGLNYGYTF. CDR3 nucleotides: TGTGCCAGCAGCCCCTTTGTCGGGGGGCTAAACTATGGCTACACCTTC.

V gene TRBV5-1 combines with J gene TRBJ2-5; no firm D call. The CDR3 covers 16 residues. Germline V gene sequence: CDR1 SGHRS, CDR2 YFSETQ. V was shortened by 0 bases and J by 2 bases, with 14 bases between the two germline ends. The CDR3 coding sequence is TGCGCCAGCAGCTTGGGGGTCAGACCAGAACAAGAGACCCAGTACTTC. Amino acid sequence: CASSLGVRPEQETQYF.

This chain connects TRBV18 to TRBJ1-5; D is perhaps TRBD1 (5 bases). The CDR3 has 15 residues. Germline V gives CDR1 KGHSH, CDR2 LQKENI. The V and J ends lost 2 bases and 1 base respectively, with 9 bases between them. CDR3 DNA sequence: TGTGCCAGCTCACCAGGAAAGGGGAGCAATCAGCCCCAGCATTTT. Amino acid sequence: CASSPGKGSNQPQHF.

V and J are TRBV6-1 and TRBJ2-7, with TRBD2 matching 8 bases. V dropped 2 bases and J dropped 0; count of bases not matched to a gene: 3. The CDR3 is 15 residues long. Germline V gene sequence: CDR1 MNHNS, CDR2 SASEGT. The CDR3 region has the DNA TGTGCCAGCAGTGAACCGGGGGGGGCCTCCTACGAGCAGTACTTC. Protein sequence: CASSEPGGASYEQYF.

V usage is TRBV4-1 and J usage is TRBJ1-2, with unresolved D. V was cut by 0 bases and J by 8 bases, with 10 bases left in between. Germline assignment: CDR1 MGHRA and CDR2 YSYEKL. The CDR3 sequence is 13 residues long. The CDR3 sequence is CASSQEGRNGYTF. The DNA for the CDR3 is TGCGCCAGCAGCCAAGAGGGGAGGAACGGCTACACCTTC.

Only one count was recorded for this clone. J is TRBJ2-1 and V is TRBV7-2; D is perhaps TRBD2 (5 bases). Trimming shortened V by 5 bases and J by 5 bases, and 13 bases separated the two germline ends. This CDR3 spans 14 amino acids. CDR1 is SGHTA, CDR2 FQGNSA, per germline. The CDR3 is CASSSTRNHNEQFF. The DNA for the CDR3 is TGTGCCAGCAGCAGTACTAGGAATCACAATGAGCAGTTCTTC.

The table lists this clone with a count of one. In DNA, the CDR3 is TGCGCCAGCAGCCAAGACCCCCGGGACAGAGCAGATACGCAGTATTTT. This gives the protein CASSQDPRDRADTQYF. This chain connects TRBV4-3 to TRBJ2-3; TRBD1 agrees at 7 bases. The length of the CDR3 is 16 residues. Germline V gene data show CDR1 as LGHNA and CDR2 as YSLEER. V gave up 0 bases and J gave up 4 bases; unmatched junction bases: 7.

This chain uses TRBV6-6 with TRBJ2-7; D gene uncertain. CDR1 is MNHNY, CDR2 SVGAGI, per germline (reference sequence). Trimming stripped 4 bases from V and 1 base from J, with 5 bases between. The CDR3 sequence is 12 residues long. The CDR3 DNA is TGTGCCAGCAGTTCCGTATCCTACGAGCAGTACTTC. This gives the protein CASSSVSYEQYF.